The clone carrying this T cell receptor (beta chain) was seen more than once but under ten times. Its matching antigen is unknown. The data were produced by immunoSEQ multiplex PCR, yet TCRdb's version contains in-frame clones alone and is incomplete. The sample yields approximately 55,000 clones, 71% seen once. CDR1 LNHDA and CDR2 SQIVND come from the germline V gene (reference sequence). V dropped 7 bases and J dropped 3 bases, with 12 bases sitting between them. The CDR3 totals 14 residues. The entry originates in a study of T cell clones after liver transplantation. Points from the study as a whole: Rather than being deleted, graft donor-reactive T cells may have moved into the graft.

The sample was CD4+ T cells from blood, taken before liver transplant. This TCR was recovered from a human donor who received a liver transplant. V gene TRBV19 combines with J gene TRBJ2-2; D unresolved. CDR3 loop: CASKEQLDTGELFF. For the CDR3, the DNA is TGTGCCAGTAAAGAACAGTTGGACACCGGGGAGCTGTTTTTT.